What follows describes a single T cell receptor beta chain. Trimming removed 1 base from V and 3 bases from J, with 6 bases in between. CDR1 and CDR2 from the germline V gene are LNHDA and SQIVND (reference sequence). The CDR3 consists of 13 residues. Sequencing used immunoSEQ multiplex PCR; TCRdb keeps in-frame clones, though not all of them. The repertoire holds more than 65,000 clones, with roughly nine tenths as singletons. The data originate from a study of technical replicates of blood from a handful of donors. The source material was T cells isolated from PBMCs. The genes are TRBV19 and TRBJ1-1, with no clear D. This clonotype was sampled from a human donor in good health. Some clones in this sample may be carry-over from other donors' samples. The CDR3 is CASSIAPDTEAFF. Here the CDR3 DNA reads TGTGCCAGTAGTATAGCACCGGACACTGAAGCTTTCTTT.